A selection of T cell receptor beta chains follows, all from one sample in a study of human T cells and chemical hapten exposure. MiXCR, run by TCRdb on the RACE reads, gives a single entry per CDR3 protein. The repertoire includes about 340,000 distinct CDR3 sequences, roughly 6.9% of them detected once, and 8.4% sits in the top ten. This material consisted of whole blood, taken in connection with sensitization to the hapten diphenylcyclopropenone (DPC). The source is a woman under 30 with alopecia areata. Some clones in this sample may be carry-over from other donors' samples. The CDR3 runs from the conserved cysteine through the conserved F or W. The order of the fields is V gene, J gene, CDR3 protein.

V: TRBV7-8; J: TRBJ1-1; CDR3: CASSPITGTGMNTEAFF
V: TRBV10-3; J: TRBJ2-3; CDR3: CAISESRQGSTDTQYF
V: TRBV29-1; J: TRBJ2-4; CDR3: CSVVSGAGGIQYF
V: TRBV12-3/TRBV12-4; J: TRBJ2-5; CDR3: CASSLGTGISFVPGRETQYF
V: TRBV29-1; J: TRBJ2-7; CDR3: CSAQGRSYEQYF
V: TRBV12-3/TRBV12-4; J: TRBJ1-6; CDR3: CASSDVRSSYNSPLHF
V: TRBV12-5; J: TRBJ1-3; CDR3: CASGSSPQDGRNTIYF
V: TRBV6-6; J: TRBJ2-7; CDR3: CASRDWGPYEQYF
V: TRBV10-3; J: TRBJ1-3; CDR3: CAISQGASGNTIYF
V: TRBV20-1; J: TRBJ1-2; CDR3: CSASGSLANYGYTF
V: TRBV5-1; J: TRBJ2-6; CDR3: CASSLGQTTGANVLTF
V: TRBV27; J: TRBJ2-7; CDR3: CASSLENYEQYF
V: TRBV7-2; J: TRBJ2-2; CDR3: CASSLLGLARGELFF
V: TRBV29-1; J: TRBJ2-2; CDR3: CSVEADRANTGELFF
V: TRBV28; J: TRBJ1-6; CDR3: CASSLQDSNSPLHF
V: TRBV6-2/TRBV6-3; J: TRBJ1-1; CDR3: CASTGQYTEAFF
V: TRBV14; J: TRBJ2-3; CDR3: CASSPRGVLRADTQYF
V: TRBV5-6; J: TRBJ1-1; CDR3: CASSSGGKGPAFF
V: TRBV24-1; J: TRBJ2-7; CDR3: CATTEGTGHEQYF
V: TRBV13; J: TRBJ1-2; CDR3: CASSSISGQGSYGYTF
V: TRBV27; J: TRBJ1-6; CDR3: CASSTSYENSPLHF
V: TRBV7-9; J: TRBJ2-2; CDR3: CAISPIPGQENTGELFF
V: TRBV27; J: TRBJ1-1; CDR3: CASSLIGNTEAFF
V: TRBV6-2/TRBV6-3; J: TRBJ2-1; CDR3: CASSSAGDGVRDYEQFF
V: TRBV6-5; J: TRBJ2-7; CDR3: CASSSPDGSGSYEQYF
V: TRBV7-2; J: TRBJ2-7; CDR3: CASSSHPGQLYEQYF
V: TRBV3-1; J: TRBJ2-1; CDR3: CASSQSGDNEQFF
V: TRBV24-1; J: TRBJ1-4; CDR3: CATSPGQGPGNEKLFF
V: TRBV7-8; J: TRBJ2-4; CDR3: CASSLDRLLAKNIQYF
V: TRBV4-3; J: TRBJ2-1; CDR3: CASSQDFAREYNEQFF
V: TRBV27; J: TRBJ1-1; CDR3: CASREDMLNTEAFF
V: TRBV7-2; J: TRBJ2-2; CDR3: CASRTWGANTGELFF
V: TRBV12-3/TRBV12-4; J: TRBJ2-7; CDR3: CASRMDSLGGYEQYF
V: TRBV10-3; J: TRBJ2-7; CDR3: CAIRASGAYEQYF
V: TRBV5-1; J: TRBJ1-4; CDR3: CASRLDGDNEKLFF
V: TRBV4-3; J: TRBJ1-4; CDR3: CASSQIWANEKLFF
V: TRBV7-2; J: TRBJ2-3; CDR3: CASSLAFGADTQYF
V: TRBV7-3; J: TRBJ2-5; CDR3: CASSLAAGESQETQYF
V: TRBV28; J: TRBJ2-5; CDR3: CASSPQARTQYF
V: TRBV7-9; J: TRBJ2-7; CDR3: CASSDLTPYEQYF
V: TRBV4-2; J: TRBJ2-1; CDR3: CASSQVIHNEQFF
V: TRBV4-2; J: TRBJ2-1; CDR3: CASSQDRGRGGWQFF
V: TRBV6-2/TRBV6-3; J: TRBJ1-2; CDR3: CASETGSAVYGYTF
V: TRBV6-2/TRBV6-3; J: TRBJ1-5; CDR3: CASSYYGGQSLNQPQHF
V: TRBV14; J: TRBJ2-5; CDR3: CASSQAAFGQETQYF
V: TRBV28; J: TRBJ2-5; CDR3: CASSLLLGPRETQYF
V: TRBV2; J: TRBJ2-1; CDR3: CASSVRDRGRNEQFF
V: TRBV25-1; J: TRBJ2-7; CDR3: CASSDDYEQYF
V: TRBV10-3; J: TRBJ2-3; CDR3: CAIRTSGGPDTQYF
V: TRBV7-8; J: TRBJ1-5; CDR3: CASSLGHREFNQPQHF
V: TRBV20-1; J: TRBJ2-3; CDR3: CSALNPDGAGASTDTQYF
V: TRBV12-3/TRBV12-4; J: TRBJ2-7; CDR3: CASSGGPSYEQYF
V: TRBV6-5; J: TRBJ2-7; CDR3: CASSSAASSREQYF
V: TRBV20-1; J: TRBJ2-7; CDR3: CSARQGAEQYF
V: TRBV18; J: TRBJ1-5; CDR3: CASSRGTPDNQPQHF
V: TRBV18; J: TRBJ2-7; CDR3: CASSPPGLGPEQYF
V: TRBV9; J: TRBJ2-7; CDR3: CASSPQGGRVYEQYF
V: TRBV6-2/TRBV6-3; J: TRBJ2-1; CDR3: CASSGGGVSYNEQFF
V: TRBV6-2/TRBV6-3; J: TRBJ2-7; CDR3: CASSYLVASYEQYF
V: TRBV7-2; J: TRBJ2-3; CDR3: CASSPGLAGGRDTQYF